This is a list of T cell receptor beta chains from one sample in a study of blood T cells in healthy people across ages. TCRdb reanalysed the 5' RACE reads using MiXCR and keeps one entry per CDR3 protein. The sample records hundreds of thousands of distinct CDR3 sequences, about 55% being singletons. The specimen sequenced was blood. These receptors originate from a man aged 80 or over in good health. CDR3s include the opening cysteine and the closing phenylalanine or tryptophan. D genes are given only for firm matches. Not all rows give a size; the values are once, few, many and, for expanded clones, a class.

V gene: TRBV28; D gene: NA; J gene: TRBJ2-1; clone size: NA; CDR3 protein: CASSSSTITHISSYNEQFF; CDR3 DNA: TGTGCCAGCAGTTCCTCGACTATTACCCACATAAGCTCCTACAATGAGCAGTTCTTC
V gene: TRBV29-1; D gene: TRBD1; J gene: TRBJ2-3; clone size: few; CDR3 protein: CSVEEDRGSTDTQYF; CDR3 DNA: TGCAGCGTTGAGGAGGACAGGGGTTCCACAGATACGCAGTATTTT
V gene: TRBV4-1; D gene: TRBD2; J gene: TRBJ2-3; clone size: NA; CDR3 protein: CASSQVLTSGTDTQYF; CDR3 DNA: TGCGCCAGCAGCCAAGTCCTGACTAGCGGAACAGATACGCAGTATTTT
V gene: TRBV27; D gene: NA; J gene: TRBJ2-1; clone size: NA; CDR3 protein: CASGKGETYNEQFF; CDR3 DNA: TGTGCCAGCGGGAAGGGGGAGACCTACAATGAGCAGTTCTTC
V gene: TRBV6-2/TRBV6-3; D gene: TRBD2; J gene: TRBJ2-1; clone size: few; CDR3 protein: CASSYTAGGPHEQFF; CDR3 DNA: TGTGCCAGCAGTTACACAGCGGGAGGGCCCCATGAGCAGTTCTTC
V gene: TRBV10-3; D gene: NA; J gene: TRBJ2-4; clone size: many; CDR3 protein: CAISPTIVAKNIQYF; CDR3 DNA: TGTGCCATCAGCCCGACTATCGTAGCCAAAAACATTCAGTACTTC
V gene: TRBV12-3/TRBV12-4; D gene: NA; J gene: TRBJ2-5; clone size: many; CDR3 protein: CASSYWGLDLQETQYF; CDR3 DNA: TGTGCCAGCAGTTATTGGGGCCTCGACCTCCAAGAGACCCAGTACTTC
V gene: TRBV9; D gene: TRBD1; J gene: TRBJ2-7; clone size: NA; CDR3 protein: CASTRQGGIEQYF; CDR3 DNA: TGTGCCAGCACTCGACAGGGGGGGATCGAGCAGTACTTC
V gene: TRBV27; D gene: TRBD2; J gene: TRBJ2-7; clone size: NA; CDR3 protein: CASRTAGFDEQYF; CDR3 DNA: TGTGCCAGCAGGACAGCGGGATTCGACGAGCAGTACTTC
V gene: TRBV5-1; D gene: TRBD1; J gene: TRBJ1-2; clone size: many; CDR3 protein: CASSPRQGNYGYTF; CDR3 DNA: TGTGCCAGCAGCCCGAGACAGGGGAACTATGGCTACACCTTC
V gene: TRBV7-9; D gene: NA; J gene: TRBJ2-7; clone size: few; CDR3 protein: CASSPEGVDYEQYF; CDR3 DNA: TGTGCCAGCAGCCCTGAGGGGGTGGACTACGAGCAGTACTTC
V gene: TRBV27; D gene: TRBD1; J gene: TRBJ1-2; clone size: few; CDR3 protein: CASSELQGRPYYGYTF; CDR3 DNA: TGTGCCAGCAGTGAGCTACAGGGGAGGCCATACTATGGCTACACCTTC
V gene: TRBV19; D gene: NA; J gene: TRBJ2-7; clone size: NA; CDR3 protein: CATGPGAGKSSYEQYF; CDR3 DNA: TGTGCCACCGGCCCTGGTGCGGGAAAGAGCTCCTACGAGCAGTACTTC
V gene: TRBV5-1; D gene: TRBD1; J gene: TRBJ2-4; clone size: NA; CDR3 protein: CASSLTGGIAKNIQYF; CDR3 DNA: TGCGCCAGCAGCCTCACAGGGGGTATAGCCAAAAACATTCAGTACTTC
V gene: TRBV12-3/TRBV12-4; D gene: TRBD2; J gene: TRBJ2-5; clone size: once; CDR3 protein: CASSLSTSGQETQYF; CDR3 DNA: TGTGCCAGCAGTTTATCGACTAGCGGGCAAGAGACCCAGTACTTC
V gene: TRBV29-1; D gene: NA; J gene: TRBJ2-7; clone size: NA; CDR3 protein: CSVRTDPYEQYF; CDR3 DNA: TGCAGCGTCCGTACAGACCCCTACGAGCAGTACTTC
V gene: TRBV27; D gene: NA; J gene: TRBJ1-1; clone size: NA; CDR3 protein: CASSLYRVTEAFF; CDR3 DNA: TGTGCCAGCAGTTTATACAGGGTCACTGAAGCTTTCTTT
V gene: TRBV20-1; D gene: TRBD1; J gene: TRBJ1-5; clone size: NA; CDR3 protein: CSARQGANLGNQPQHF; CDR3 DNA: TGCAGTGCGAGACAGGGGGCTAATTTGGGTAATCAGCCCCAGCATTTT
V gene: TRBV9; D gene: NA; J gene: TRBJ2-2; clone size: NA; CDR3 protein: CASSAGGLAGELFF; CDR3 DNA: TGTGCCAGCAGCGCCGGGGGGCTCGCCGGGGAGCTGTTTTTT
V gene: TRBV12-3/TRBV12-4; D gene: NA; J gene: TRBJ2-1; clone size: NA; CDR3 protein: CASSPSQYNEQFF; CDR3 DNA: TGTGCCAGCAGTCCCTCCCAATACAATGAGCAGTTCTTC
V gene: TRBV7-2; D gene: NA; J gene: TRBJ2-3; clone size: NA; CDR3 protein: CASSLVRLPDTQYF; CDR3 DNA: TGTGCCAGCAGCTTAGTGAGGCTGCCAGATACGCAGTATTTT
V gene: TRBV19; D gene: NA; J gene: TRBJ2-1; clone size: NA; CDR3 protein: CASSISASNSYNEQFF; CDR3 DNA: TGTGCCAGTAGTATATCAGCGTCCAACTCCTACAATGAGCAGTTCTTC
V gene: TRBV20-1; D gene: NA; J gene: TRBJ2-1; clone size: NA; CDR3 protein: CSASVVADEQFF; CDR3 DNA: TGCAGTGCTAGTGTGGTAGCCGATGAGCAGTTCTTC
V gene: TRBV21-1; D gene: NA; J gene: TRBJ2-3; clone size: NA; CDR3 protein: CASSDAGTSGADRDTQYF; CDR3 DNA: TGTGCCAGCAGCGACGCCGGGACTAGCGGGGCCGACAGGGATACGCAGTATTTT
V gene: TRBV6-6; D gene: NA; J gene: TRBJ2-5; clone size: NA; CDR3 protein: CASGGRQETQYF; CDR3 DNA: TGTGCCAGCGGCGGCAGACAAGAGACCCAGTACTTC
V gene: TRBV5-8; D gene: NA; J gene: TRBJ2-5; clone size: once; CDR3 protein: CASSWIRGSQETQYF; CDR3 DNA: TGTGCCAGCAGCTGGATCAGGGGCAGCCAAGAGACCCAGTACTTC
V gene: TRBV6-4; D gene: NA; J gene: TRBJ1-6; clone size: NA; CDR3 protein: CASSDFFWDSPLHF; CDR3 DNA: TGTGCCAGCAGTGACTTCTTTTGGGATTCACCCCTCCACTTT
V gene: TRBV12-3/TRBV12-4; D gene: TRBD1; J gene: TRBJ1-2; clone size: NA; CDR3 protein: CASSQDRVHGYTF; CDR3 DNA: TGTGCCAGCAGCCAGGACAGGGTCCATGGCTACACCTTC
V gene: TRBV5-5; D gene: NA; J gene: TRBJ2-5; clone size: few; CDR3 protein: CASSVPKTTQYF; CDR3 DNA: TGTGCCAGCAGCGTCCCTAAGACGACCCAGTACTTC
V gene: TRBV12-3/TRBV12-4; D gene: TRBD2; J gene: TRBJ2-1; clone size: NA; CDR3 protein: CASSLRSGTTTLEQFF; CDR3 DNA: TGTGCCAGCAGTTTACGAAGCGGGACCACTACCCTGGAGCAGTTCTTC
V gene: TRBV2; D gene: TRBD2; J gene: TRBJ2-7; clone size: NA; CDR3 protein: CASSEKWASGSRAYEQYF; CDR3 DNA: TGTGCCAGCAGTGAAAAGTGGGCTAGCGGGAGTAGGGCCTACGAGCAGTACTTC
V gene: TRBV16; D gene: NA; J gene: TRBJ1-1; clone size: once; CDR3 protein: CASSRFNKNTEAFF; CDR3 DNA: TGTGCCAGCAGCCGGTTTAACAAGAACACTGAAGCTTTCTTT
V gene: TRBV5-6; D gene: TRBD1; J gene: TRBJ1-2; clone size: once; CDR3 protein: CASSVAGGVYGYTF; CDR3 DNA: TGTGCCAGCAGCGTGGCAGGGGGGGTGTATGGCTACACCTTC
V gene: TRBV29-1; D gene: TRBD1; J gene: TRBJ2-5; clone size: NA; CDR3 protein: CSVGVGGSLGEQYF; CDR3 DNA: TGCAGCGTTGGAGTAGGGGGCAGCCTGGGGGAGCAGTACTTC
V gene: TRBV13; D gene: TRBD1; J gene: TRBJ1-2; clone size: NA; CDR3 protein: CASSSRDRGSIVYGYTF; CDR3 DNA: TGTGCCAGCAGCTCCCGGGACAGGGGCAGTATAGTTTATGGCTACACCTTC
V gene: TRBV20-1; D gene: NA; J gene: TRBJ1-5; clone size: NA; CDR3 protein: CSATFQGGGPQHF; CDR3 DNA: TGCAGTGCTACATTTCAGGGCGGGGGGCCTCAGCATTTT
V gene: TRBV7-2; D gene: NA; J gene: TRBJ2-1; clone size: NA; CDR3 protein: CASSLVPAPGRSDNEQFF; CDR3 DNA: TGTGCCAGCAGCTTAGTCCCCGCCCCCGGGCGGTCGGACAATGAGCAGTTCTTC
V gene: TRBV2; D gene: NA; J gene: TRBJ2-1; clone size: few; CDR3 protein: CASSERGLLFYNEQFF; CDR3 DNA: TGTGCCAGCAGTGAACGGGGCCTCCTCTTCTACAATGAGCAGTTCTTC
V gene: TRBV9; D gene: NA; J gene: TRBJ1-5; clone size: few; CDR3 protein: CASSVSQNPNQPQHF; CDR3 DNA: TGTGCCAGCAGCGTATCCCAGAACCCCAATCAGCCCCAGCATTTT
V gene: TRBV2; D gene: NA; J gene: TRBJ2-7; clone size: NA; CDR3 protein: CASSTGYNEQYF; CDR3 DNA: TGTGCCAGCAGTACAGGGTACAATGAGCAGTACTTC
V gene: TRBV28; D gene: NA; J gene: TRBJ2-5; clone size: NA; CDR3 protein: CASRDPKETQYF; CDR3 DNA: TGTGCCAGCAGGGATCCGAAAGAGACCCAGTACTTC
V gene: TRBV6-2/TRBV6-3; D gene: NA; J gene: TRBJ2-7; clone size: NA; CDR3 protein: CASSYSKGTRGSSEQYF; CDR3 DNA: TGTGCCAGCAGTTACTCGAAAGGGACACGGGGCTCTTCCGAGCAGTACTTC
V gene: TRBV20-1; D gene: NA; J gene: TRBJ2-7; clone size: few; CDR3 protein: CSARDPILNGEQYF; CDR3 DNA: TGCAGTGCTAGAGATCCCATTCTTAACGGCGAGCAGTACTTC
V gene: TRBV5-4; D gene: NA; J gene: TRBJ1-2; clone size: once; CDR3 protein: CASSLTQGGTNYGYTF; CDR3 DNA: TGTGCCAGCAGCTTGACACAGGGAGGTACCAACTATGGCTACACCTTC
V gene: TRBV27; D gene: NA; J gene: TRBJ2-5; clone size: NA; CDR3 protein: CASSPGLEQETQYF; CDR3 DNA: TGTGCCAGCAGTCCGGGACTGGAACAAGAGACCCAGTACTTC
V gene: TRBV6-5; D gene: NA; J gene: TRBJ2-5; clone size: NA; CDR3 protein: CASKEGQGTQYF; CDR3 DNA: TGTGCCAGCAAAGAAGGGCAGGGGACCCAGTACTTC